Below, 26 T cell receptor beta chains from the same sample are listed, as sequenced in a study of a mutant IDH1 vaccine in newly diagnosed glioma. Sample time point: week 35, safety follow-up. In the vaccine, a single dose held 300 ug of the mutant IDH1 20-mer peptide, along with topical imiquimod. These receptors' antigens are unknown. Assay used: immunoSEQ multiplex PCR; TCRdb lists only in-frame clones, some missing. The data contain 35,000 to 50,000 clones, approximately 92% of them singletons. The material sequenced was PBMCs, taken from a glioma patient whose treatment included an IDH1 peptide vaccine. The receptor set was obtained from a man aged 45-65 years with glioma.

The chain joins TRBV4-3 to TRBJ2-5, with TRBD1 identical over 7 bases. Germline V gene sequence: CDR1 LGHNA, CDR2 YSLEER. CDR3 size: 16 residues. V shed 4 bases, J shed 5 bases, and the junction held 13 bases outside the gene matches. CDR3: CASSPGQRRPGETQYF. DNA of the CDR3: TGCGCCAGCAGCCCGGGACAGAGAAGGCCGGGGGAGACCCAGTACTTC.

The chain employs TRBV5-6 and TRBJ1-2, with a tentative D call TRBD1 (6 bases). The CDR3 has 14 amino acids. Germline CDR1 is SGHDT and CDR2 is YYEEEE. The V end lost 5 bases, the J end lost 8 bases, and 19 bases lay between the germline ends. In DNA form, the CDR3 reads TGTGCCAGCAGTTTACAGGGTCCCCAGGCGGGCTACACCTTC. Amino acid sequence: CASSLQGPQAGYTF.

The chain links TRBV10-2 to TRBJ2-2; 7 bases line up with TRBD2. Per germline, CDR1 WSHSY and CDR2 SAAADI. The CDR3 has 14 residues. J was trimmed by 3 bases and V by 8 bases; bases with no gene match: 6. CDR3 DNA sequence: TGCGCCAGCGGGCGGGGGTTGGACACCGGGGAGCTGTTTTTT. Translating it yields CASGRGLDTGELFF.

The V and J genes are TRBV2 and TRBJ1-5; 12 bases are a match to TRBD1. Germline CDR1 is SNHLY and CDR2 is FYNNEI. The trim removed 6 bases at V and 2 bases at J, leaving 2 bases unmatched. This CDR3 is built from 15 residues. The CDR3 DNA is TGTGCCAGCAGGGGACAGGGGGCGCGCAATCAGCCCCAGCATTTT. Its protein is CASRGQGARNQPQHF.

The rearrangement uses TRBV14 and TRBJ1-2; weak D call: TRBD1 (5 bases). Trimming pared 4 bases from V and 5 bases from J, leaving 11 bases between. The CDR3 has 13 residues. Germline CDR1 is SGHDN and CDR2 is FVKESK. The CDR3 loop is CASSRDGKYGYTF. The CDR3 nucleotides read TGTGCCAGCAGCCGGGACGGAAAGTATGGCTACACCTTC.

The chain is built from TRBV19 and TRBJ2-5; D is uncertain. Germline-derived CDR1 and CDR2 are LNHDA and SQIVND (reference sequence). Deletions cut 3 bases from V and 1 base from J, with 9 bases between. The CDR3 consists of 14 residues. This CDR3 is CASSIGPGQETQYF. DNA for the CDR3: TGTGCCAGTAGTATCGGACCCGGCCAAGAGACCCAGTACTTC.

CDR3 loop: CASSFRGADTEAFF. Written as DNA, the CDR3 is TGTGCCAGCAGCTTCCGGGGGGCCGACACTGAAGCTTTCTTT. The rearrangement uses TRBV7-2 and TRBJ1-1, with D tentatively TRBD1 (6 bases). V was pared by 3 bases and J by 3 bases, with 11 bases between. This CDR3 has 14 residues. Per the germline V gene, CDR1 is SGHTA and CDR2 is FQGNSA.

The chain combines TRBV4-1 with TRBJ1-6; the D is unclear. This CDR3 region has 17 residues. Trimming cost V 3 bases and J 0 bases, with 12 bases left between them. CDR1 MGHRA and CDR2 YSYEKL come from the germline V gene. The CDR3 protein is CASSHQDLFSYNSPLHF. Here the CDR3 DNA reads TGCGCCAGCAGCCACCAAGACCTATTCTCCTATAATTCACCCCTCCACTTT.

The CDR3 region is CASSLAGAGRYF. Written as DNA, the CDR3 is TGTGCCAGCAGCTTGGCCGGAGCCGGCAGGTACTTC. The chain is built from TRBV5-6 and TRBJ2-5; D is ambiguous. Germline-derived CDR1 and CDR2 are SGHDT and YYEEEE. The ends were cut back, 0 bases at V and 13 bases at J, with 13 bases in the middle. The CDR3 consists of 12 residues.

The V and J genes are TRBV30 and TRBJ1-4; 7 positions agree with TRBD1. The ends lost 5 bases at V and 4 bases at J; junction bases unmatched: 7. CDR3 length: 14 amino acids. Germline V gene data show CDR1 as GTSNPN and CDR2 as SVGIG (reference sequence). The CDR3 region has the DNA TGTGCCTGGTTATACAGGGGCCGTAATGAAAAACTGTTTTTT. Residues: CAWLYRGRNEKLFF.

V gene TRBV7-8 combines with J gene TRBJ1-4; D may be TRBD1 (5 bases). The V end was cut by 4 bases, the J end by 8 bases, with 17 bases between. Germline CDR1 is SGHVS and CDR2 is FQNEAQ. The CDR3 runs 15 residues. Here the CDR3 DNA reads TGTGCCAGCAGCTCGGGACCTTCCGGGTACGAAAAACTGTTTTTT. It codes for CASSSGPSGYEKLFF.

The CDR3 region has the DNA TGTGCCAGCAGCTATGGACAGATGAATCAGCCCCAGCATTTT. This encodes CASSYGQMNQPQHF. The J gene is TRBJ1-5, the V gene TRBV13, with D possibly TRBD1 on 6 matching bases. Germline V gene lookup returns CDR1 PRHDT and CDR2 FYEKMQ (reference sequence). The V end lost 4 bases, the J end lost 4 bases, and 11 bases lay between the germline ends. The length of the CDR3 is 14 residues.

V gene TRBV27 combines with J gene TRBJ2-7, with 7 bases aligning to TRBD1. CDR3 length: 14 residues. Germline trimming cut 2 bases from V and 2 bases from J; bases unmatched to any gene: 3. Germline values: CDR1 MNHEY, CDR2 SMNVEV (reference sequence). The CDR3 DNA is TGTGCCAGCAGTTTAGGGGACAGCGCCTACGAGCAGTACTTC. This encodes CASSLGDSAYEQYF.

This clone was observed once. V is TRBV27 and J is TRBJ2-1; 9 bases fit TRBD1. This CDR3 has 16 amino acids. In germline, CDR1 is MNHEY, CDR2 SMNVEV (reference sequence). With 6 bases clipped from V and 6 bases from J, the junction kept 12 bases outside the gene matches. CDR3 in amino acids: CASSPTGQGPRNEQFF. The CDR3, as DNA: TGTGCCAGCAGCCCAACGGGACAGGGCCCACGCAATGAGCAGTTCTTC.

The rearrangement uses TRBV11-2 and TRBJ1-5; D gene uncertain. Per germline, CDR1 SGHAT and CDR2 FQNNGV. V was shortened by 1 base and J by 0 bases, with 7 bases between the two germline ends. The CDR3 has 15 residues. CDR3 sequence reads: CASSLGTASNQPQHF. CDR3 DNA sequence: TGTGCCAGCAGCTTAGGCACAGCTAGCAATCAGCCCCAGCATTTT.

This chain connects TRBV20-1 to TRBJ2-3; D call uncertain. Trimming removed 4 bases from V and 4 bases from J, with 3 bases in between. Germline V lookup: CDR1 DFQATT, CDR2 SNEGSKA (reference sequence). The CDR3 has 10 residues. This CDR3 reads CSAKSDTQYF. The DNA for the CDR3 is TGCAGTGCTAAGTCAGATACGCAGTATTTT.

The chain recombines TRBV27 with TRBJ1-2, with 9 bases that match TRBD1. CDR1 and CDR2 (germline): MNHEY, SMNVEV (reference sequence). Trimming cost V 5 bases and J 5 bases; bases outside gene matches: 6. This CDR3 is built from 14 residues. The DNA for the CDR3 is TGTGCCAGCAGTCCCCCCGGGACAGGGTATGGCTACACCTTC. Its translation is CASSPPGTGYGYTF.

The rearrangement uses TRBV7-2 and TRBJ2-5, with TRBD1 as a possible D gene (6 bases). From germline, CDR1 is SGHTA and CDR2 FQGNSA. This CDR3 is built from 16 residues. V dropped 5 bases and J dropped 5 bases, with 21 bases sitting between them. CDR3 sequence reads: CASSPVGEQGSETQYF. As DNA, the CDR3 is TGTGCCAGCAGCCCAGTGGGGGAACAGGGTAGCGAGACCCAGTACTTC.

The rearrangement links TRBV18 to TRBJ2-7; 13 nucleotides align to TRBD2. The CDR3 totals 15 residues. Germline CDR1 and CDR2: KGHSH and LQKENI. J gave up 4 bases and V 1 base, and 1 base lay outside the gene matches. CDR3 in DNA: TGTGCCAGCTCACCACGGACTAGCGGGGGTTACGAGCAGTACTTC. It is translated as CASSPRTSGGYEQYF.

The chain uses TRBV29-1 and TRBJ2-6, with D maybe TRBD1 (6 bases). Germline V gene lookup returns CDR1 SQVTM and CDR2 ANQGSEA. Trimming shortened V by 4 bases and J by 0 bases, and 10 bases separated the two germline ends. CDR3 length equals 15 residues. CDR3 DNA sequence: TGCAGCGTTGCTGGACAGTTCTCTGGGGCCAACGTCCTGACTTTC. Amino acids: CSVAGQFSGANVLTF.

The rearrangement joins TRBV11-1 to TRBJ2-3; D not resolved. V was trimmed by 1 base and J by 0 bases, leaving 5 bases between them. This CDR3 spans 14 amino acids. Germline CDR1 is SGHAT and CDR2 is FQDESV (reference sequence). The CDR3 DNA reads as TGTGCCAGCAGCTTAGGGATTAGCACAGATACGCAGTATTTT. Amino acids: CASSLGISTDTQYF.

The chain joins TRBV11-2 to TRBJ1-2; no clear D gene. Per germline, CDR1 SGHAT and CDR2 FQNNGV. The V end lost 6 bases, the J end lost 1 base, and 6 bases lay between the germline ends. The CDR3 is 12 residues long. CDR3 loop: CASSPNNYGYTF. CDR3 sequence (DNA): TGTGCCAGCAGTCCAAATAACTATGGCTACACCTTC.

J is TRBJ1-2 and V is TRBV10-3; 8 positions match TRBD1. After removal of 7 bases from V and 6 bases from J, the junction contained 13 bases not matched to a gene. This CDR3 region has 15 residues. CDR1 and CDR2 from the germline V gene are ENHRY and SYGVKD. CDR3 nucleotide sequence: TGTGCCATCACTTCGGGCAGGGGGCGTCCAAATGGCTACACCTTC. This gives the protein CAITSGRGRPNGYTF.

The chain couples TRBV6-5 to TRBJ2-5, with D possibly being TRBD2 (6 bases). The germline CDR1 and CDR2 sequences are MNHEY and SVGAGI. The CDR3 is 15 residues long. V lost 6 bases to trimming and J lost 5 bases, with 19 bases between them. The CDR3 sequence: CASRPTGLFWETQYF. Here the CDR3 DNA reads TGTGCCAGCAGGCCGACCGGACTATTTTGGGAGACCCAGTACTTC.

The rearrangement joins TRBV2 to TRBJ2-7; D may be TRBD2 (8 bases). V gave up 8 bases and J gave up 2 bases, with 16 bases separating them. The CDR3 loop spans 14 amino acids. Per germline, CDR1 SNHLY and CDR2 FYNNEI. CDR3 protein: CASREGGTAYEQYF. CDR3 sequence (DNA): TGTGCCAGCCGGGAGGGAGGGACAGCCTACGAGCAGTACTTC.

The chain is built from TRBV6-4 and TRBJ1-2; D is ambiguous. Germline lookup yields CDR1 MRHNA and CDR2 SNTAGT. V shed 0 bases and J shed 8 bases, with 4 bases lying between them. The length of the CDR3 is 11 residues. CDR3 nucleotide sequence: TGTGCCAGCAGTGACTCGAAAGGCTACACCTTC. Encoded protein: CASSDSKGYTF.